These T cell receptor beta chains were read from a single sample in a study of early T cells in non-severe SARS-CoV-2 infection. TCRdb passed the 5' RACE reads through MiXCR, listing each CDR3 protein once. Of roughly 76,000 distinct CDR3 sequences listed, 10% to 15% were seen once; the top ten hold roughly 3.9%. The source material was whole blood. The receptors come from an adult who was a healthcare worker with PCR-confirmed SARS-CoV-2 infection or an uninfected control (not recorded which). The CDR3 runs from the conserved cysteine through the conserved F or W. Fields, in order: D gene, clone size, V gene, J gene, CDR3 DNA, CDR3 protein. A D gene is named only where the DNA matches it firmly. Clone size is stated in some rows and not others, as once, few, many or a class when expanded.

D gene: TRBD1
clone size: few
V gene: TRBV19
J gene: TRBJ1-1
CDR3 DNA: TGTGCCAGTAGCCCCGGGACAGGTGGTATGAACACTGAAGCTTTCTTT
CDR3 protein: CASSPGTGGMNTEAFF

D gene: -
clone size: -
V gene: TRBV29-1
J gene: TRBJ2-7
CDR3 DNA: TGCAGCGTTGAAGCTCTTACTGAACCCTACGGGCAGTACTTC
CDR3 protein: CSVEALTEPYGQYF

D gene: -
clone size: few
V gene: TRBV7-8
J gene: TRBJ2-2
CDR3 DNA: TGTGCCAGCAGAATCCTGACGGGACCTAACACCGGGGAGCTGTTTTTT
CDR3 protein: CASRILTGPNTGELFF

D gene: -
clone size: many
V gene: TRBV28
J gene: TRBJ1-1
CDR3 DNA: TGTGCCAGCAGTACCTCCGGACGGAGGAACACTGAAGCTTTCTTT
CDR3 protein: CASSTSGRRNTEAFF

D gene: -
clone size: -
V gene: TRBV28
J gene: TRBJ2-4
CDR3 DNA: TGTGCCAGCAGTTCCTCGTGGGGGGGCGGAGCCAAAAACATTCAGTACTTC
CDR3 protein: CASSSSWGGGAKNIQYF

D gene: -
clone size: many
V gene: TRBV20-1
J gene: TRBJ2-1
CDR3 DNA: TGCAGTGCTATCGGTCTTACCAATGAGCAGTTCTTC
CDR3 protein: CSAIGLTNEQFF

D gene: -
clone size: many
V gene: TRBV29-1
J gene: TRBJ2-1
CDR3 DNA: TGCAGCGTTGAACTCACAGGGTATGAGCAGTTCTTC
CDR3 protein: CSVELTGYEQFF

D gene: TRBD2
clone size: few
V gene: TRBV10-3
J gene: TRBJ2-7
CDR3 DNA: TGTGCCATCAGTGAAGATCTAGCGGGTCCTTTGGGCGAGCAGTACTTC
CDR3 protein: CAISEDLAGPLGEQYF

D gene: TRBD1
clone size: many
V gene: TRBV18
J gene: TRBJ1-1
CDR3 DNA: TGTGCCAGCTCACCATTGGACAGGAGGAACACTGAAGCTTTCTTT
CDR3 protein: CASSPLDRRNTEAFF

D gene: -
clone size: many
V gene: TRBV27
J gene: TRBJ2-4
CDR3 DNA: TGTGCCAGCAGTCCGACTGGACAGAGCAAAAACATTCAGTACTTC
CDR3 protein: CASSPTGQSKNIQYF

D gene: -
clone size: few
V gene: TRBV12-3/TRBV12-4
J gene: TRBJ2-2
CDR3 DNA: TGTGCCAGCAAGGGGGACCATTCCTCCGGGGAGCTGTTTTTT
CDR3 protein: CASKGDHSSGELFF

D gene: -
clone size: -
V gene: TRBV19
J gene: TRBJ2-2
CDR3 DNA: TGTGCGGGAGCGGATGCGAACACCGGGGAGCTGTTTTTT
CDR3 protein: CAGADANTGELFF

D gene: -
clone size: -
V gene: TRBV28
J gene: TRBJ2-3
CDR3 DNA: TGTGCCAGCAGTTTCCCCACCCGGACCCACGGACATAGCACAGATACGCAGTATTTT
CDR3 protein: CASSFPTRTHGHSTDTQYF

D gene: -
clone size: -
V gene: TRBV20-1
J gene: TRBJ2-3
CDR3 DNA: TGCAGTGCTCCCTCTCGGGACTTACCCACAGATACGCAGTATTTT
CDR3 protein: CSAPSRDLPTDTQYF

D gene: TRBD2
clone size: -
V gene: TRBV10-2
J gene: TRBJ2-1
CDR3 DNA: TGCGCCAGTACGCGGGGGAGCTCCTACAATGAGCAGTTCTTC
CDR3 protein: CASTRGSSYNEQFF

D gene: -
clone size: -
V gene: TRBV2
J gene: TRBJ1-1
CDR3 DNA: TGTGCCAGCAGTGAAGCTTATGGGCCGAACACTGAAGCTTTCTTT
CDR3 protein: CASSEAYGPNTEAFF

D gene: TRBD2
clone size: few
V gene: TRBV28
J gene: TRBJ2-3
CDR3 DNA: TGTGCCAGCAGCCCCCCTAGCGGGAGGCCTCCACCAGATACGCAGTATTTT
CDR3 protein: CASSPPSGRPPPDTQYF

D gene: TRBD1
clone size: many
V gene: TRBV3-1
J gene: TRBJ1-6
CDR3 DNA: TGTGCCAGCAGCCAAGACAGGGGGTTTTACTCACCCCTCCACTTT
CDR3 protein: CASSQDRGFYSPLHF

D gene: -
clone size: -
V gene: TRBV25-1
J gene: TRBJ1-4
CDR3 DNA: TGTGCCAGCAGCTATGGGGGGAGCGATGAAAAACTGTTTTTT
CDR3 protein: CASSYGGSDEKLFF

D gene: TRBD1
clone size: -
V gene: TRBV20-1
J gene: TRBJ1-5
CDR3 DNA: TGCAGTGCTCTGCCGACAGGGCACCAGCCCCAGCATTTT
CDR3 protein: CSALPTGHQPQHF

D gene: TRBD1
clone size: many
V gene: TRBV7-2
J gene: TRBJ2-7
CDR3 DNA: TGTGCCAGCAGGCTGAGGCAGGGGGCCTCCTACGAGCAGTACTTC
CDR3 protein: CASRLRQGASYEQYF

D gene: -
clone size: few
V gene: TRBV12-3/TRBV12-4
J gene: TRBJ2-1
CDR3 DNA: TGTGCCAGCAGTACAGGGATCTACGACTACAATGAGCAGTTCTTC
CDR3 protein: CASSTGIYDYNEQFF

D gene: TRBD1
clone size: many
V gene: TRBV28
J gene: TRBJ2-3
CDR3 DNA: TGTGCCAGCAGTTCCGGGACAGGGGTGGATACGCAGTATTTT
CDR3 protein: CASSSGTGVDTQYF

D gene: -
clone size: -
V gene: TRBV9
J gene: TRBJ2-7
CDR3 DNA: TGTGCCAGCAGCGCGGGGACTCGGAGCTCCTACGAGCAGTACTTC
CDR3 protein: CASSAGTRSSYEQYF

D gene: -
clone size: many
V gene: TRBV20-1
J gene: TRBJ1-6
CDR3 DNA: TGCAGTGCTCCTCCAGCCCCGAGGGGTAATTCACCCCTCCACTTT
CDR3 protein: CSAPPAPRGNSPLHF